This is a list of T cell receptor beta chains from one sample in a study of OX40 agonist ivuxolimab in advanced cancers. The method was immunoSEQ multiplex PCR; TCRdb's version includes in-frame clones alone and lacks a portion of them. The table has 30,000 to 35,000 clones, 65% to 80% seen once; the top ten hold less than 15%. Sequencing was performed on CD4+ or CD8+ T cells sorted from blood, taken in a trial of the OX40 agonist ivuxolimab. The receptors stem from an adult with an advanced solid tumor such as melanoma, head and neck, liver or kidney cancer. The CDR3 runs from the conserved cysteine through the conserved F or W. A D gene is named only where the DNA matches it firmly. Part of the rows lack a size; the others show once, few, many or a class for expanded clones.

v_gene	d_gene	abundance	j_gene	CDR3aa	CDR3nt
TRBV11-2	-	once	TRBJ2-7	CASSLAGTFSYEQYF	TGTGCCAGCAGCTTAGCCGGGACATTCTCCTACGAGCAGTACTTC
TRBV7-9	-	few	TRBJ1-4	CASSHREANEKLFF	TGTGCCAGCAGCCACAGGGAGGCTAATGAAAAACTGTTTTTT
TRBV7-6	-	-	TRBJ2-3	CASSSPPDTQYF	TGTGCCAGCAGCTCCCCCCCAGATACGCAGTATTTT
TRBV7-8	TRBD2	-	TRBJ2-2	CASSLRKAGGRGELFF	TGTGCCAGCAGCCTCCGGAAAGCGGGAGGGCGCGGGGAGCTGTTTTTT
TRBV5-1	TRBD1	-	TRBJ2-5	CASSPGQGFVETQYF	TGCGCCAGCAGCCCAGGACAGGGCTTCGTGGAGACCCAGTACTTC
TRBV6-1	-	-	TRBJ2-7	CASSGGVNPLAEQYF	TGTGCCAGCAGTGGAGGAGTGAACCCCCTTGCCGAGCAGTACTTC
TRBV9	TRBD1	-	TRBJ1-2	CASSEGEGAPYGYTF	TGTGCCAGCAGCGAGGGGGAGGGGGCCCCTTATGGCTACACCTTC
TRBV27	-	-	TRBJ2-3	CASSFFTGDTQYF	TGTGCCAGCAGTTTCTTTACAGGAGATACGCAGTATTTT
TRBV4-1	TRBD2	-	TRBJ2-7	CASSPRSSGLSYEQYF	TGCGCCAGCAGCCCAAGATCTAGCGGGCTCTCCTACGAGCAGTACTTC
TRBV29-1	-	medium-sized	TRBJ1-2	CSVERQTGYTF	TGCAGCGTTGAGAGACAGACTGGCTACACCTTC
TRBV28	-	once	TRBJ2-5	CASEAQETQYF	TGTGCCAGCGAGGCCCAGGAGACCCAGTACTTC
TRBV7-9	-	once	TRBJ2-1	CASSLLAPYGEQFF	TGTGCCAGCAGCTTGTTAGCGCCCTATGGTGAGCAGTTCTTC
TRBV7-2	TRBD1	few	TRBJ1-2	CASSVRDSYGYTF	TGTGCCAGCAGCGTTCGGGACAGCTATGGCTACACCTTC
TRBV13	TRBD2	-	TRBJ2-1	CASSSGGGNEQFF	TGTGCCAGCAGCTCGGGAGGCGGCAATGAGCAGTTCTTC
TRBV6-5	-	once	TRBJ2-7	CASSYSGLSEQYF	TGTGCCAGCAGTTACTCGGGACTCAGCGAGCAGTACTTC
TRBV5-1	TRBD1	few	TRBJ2-2	CASSIDREAGELFF	TGCGCCAGCAGCATAGACAGGGAAGCCGGGGAGCTGTTTTTT
TRBV6-6	TRBD1	-	TRBJ2-7	CASRGTGSSYEQYF	TGTGCCAGCAGGGGGACAGGAAGCTCCTACGAGCAGTACTTC
TRBV30	TRBD1	-	TRBJ1-6	CAWSVPSGGGSPLHF	TGTGCCTGGAGTGTACCGTCAGGGGGCGGTTCACCCCTCCACTTT
TRBV10-3	-	few	TRBJ1-1	CAIRSVSEAFF	TGTGCCATCAGATCAGTTTCCGAAGCTTTCTTT
TRBV5-1	-	-	TRBJ1-1	CASSPTPRTHMNTEAFF	TGCGCCAGCAGCCCAACACCCCGAACGCACATGAACACTGAAGCTTTCTTT
TRBV10-3	TRBD1	-	TRBJ1-1	CAISSDRVNTEAFF	TGTGCCATCAGTTCGGACAGGGTCAACACTGAAGCTTTCTTT
TRBV5-4	-	-	TRBJ1-1	CASRTGKGTFF	TGTGCCAGCAGAACAGGGAAGGGAACTTTCTTT
TRBV2	-	-	TRBJ1-4	CASSLTRTATNEKLFF	TGTGCCAGCAGTTTAACGCGGACAGCCACTAATGAAAAACTGTTTTTT
TRBV7-9	-	-	TRBJ2-5	CASSLVAETQYF	TGTGCCAGCAGCTTAGTTGCCGAGACCCAGTACTTC
TRBV18	-	-	TRBJ1-1	CASSPSGAGTEAFF	TGTGCCAGCTCACCCTCAGGAGCGGGCACTGAAGCTTTCTTT
TRBV30	-	-	TRBJ1-1	CAWSSGGVEAFF	TGTGCCTGGAGTTCGGGGGGGGTTGAAGCTTTCTTT
TRBV5-1	-	-	TRBJ1-6	CASSLEQGPNSPLHF	TGCGCCAGCAGCTTGGAACAGGGTCCGAATTCACCCCTCCACTTT